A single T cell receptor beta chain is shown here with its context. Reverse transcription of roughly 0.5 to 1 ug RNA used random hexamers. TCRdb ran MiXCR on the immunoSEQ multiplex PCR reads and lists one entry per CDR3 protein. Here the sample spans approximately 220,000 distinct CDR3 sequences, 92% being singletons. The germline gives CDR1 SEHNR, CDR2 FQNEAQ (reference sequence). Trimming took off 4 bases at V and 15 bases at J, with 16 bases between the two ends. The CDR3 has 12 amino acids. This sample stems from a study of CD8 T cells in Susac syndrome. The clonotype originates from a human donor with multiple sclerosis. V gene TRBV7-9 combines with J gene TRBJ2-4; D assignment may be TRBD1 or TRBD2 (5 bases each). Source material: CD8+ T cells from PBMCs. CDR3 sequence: CASSYEGPALYF. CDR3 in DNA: TGTGCCAGCAGCTACGAGGGACCAGCTCTGTACTTC.